A selection of T cell receptor beta chains follows, all from one sample in a study of beta chain features in type 1 diabetes. Generated by immunoSEQ multiplex PCR, the TCRdb table keeps only in-frame clones and is missing some. The sample has just over 450,000 clones; about 30% are singletons. The specimen was naive CD4+ T cells from blood. These receptors all come from a young man in good health. The CDR3 runs from the conserved cysteine through the conserved F or W. D genes are given only for firm matches. Some rows have no size entry. The others give once, few or many, or a class for an expanded clone.

J gene | D gene | clone size | V gene | CDR3 DNA | CDR3 protein
TRBJ2-1 | TRBD1 | - | TRBV10-3 | TGTGCCATCAGTGGAACCGGGACAGGGGTTAGCGATGAGCAGTTCTTC | CAISGTGTGVSDEQFF
TRBJ2-7 | TRBD1 | - | TRBV7-6 | TGTGCCACGGGACAGGGCCCTATCTACGAGCAGTACTTC | CATGQGPIYEQYF
TRBJ2-3 | - | - | TRBV2 | TGTGCCAGCTGTGAGGGCCGGGGCACAGATACGCAGTATTTT | CASCEGRGTDTQYF
TRBJ2-5 | - | - | TRBV7-2 | TGTGCCAGCAGCTTAGTTGGGTCGCGGCCAGAGACCCAGTACTTC | CASSLVGSRPETQYF
TRBJ1-4 | - | - | TRBV29-1 | TGCAGCGTTCAAAAGGGGGCAACTAATGAAAAACTGTTTTTT | CSVQKGATNEKLFF
TRBJ2-1 | - | - | TRBV2 | TGTGCCAGCAGTGAATATTTTGAGCAGTTCTTC | CASSEYFEQFF
TRBJ2-5 | - | - | TRBV5-1 | TGCGCCAGCAGCTCTCCCGAAGAGACCCAGTACTTC | CASSSPEETQYF
TRBJ2-4 | - | few | TRBV30 | TGTGCTTGGATGGGGAAAAACATTCAGTACTTC | CAWMGKNIQYF
TRBJ2-3 | TRBD2 | - | TRBV5-1 | TGCGCCAGCAGCGGGAGCGGGGGGACAGATACGCAGTATTTT | CASSGSGGTDTQYF
TRBJ2-7 | TRBD1 | few | TRBV27 | TGTGCCAGCAGTTTAACGGGACAGATCGGCGAGCAGTACTTC | CASSLTGQIGEQYF
TRBJ2-1 | TRBD2 | - | TRBV5-1 | TGCGCCAGCAGCTTGGAGCCCAGCGGGATGTACAATGAGCAGTTCTTC | CASSLEPSGMYNEQFF
TRBJ2-7 | - | few | TRBV29-1 | TGCAGCGCGACCGAGGGGACGAGCTCCTACGAGCAGTACTTC | CSATEGTSSYEQYF
TRBJ1-5 | - | few | TRBV2 | TGTGCCAGCAGTGGGGCCAATCAGCCCCAGCATTTT | CASSGANQPQHF
TRBJ2-1 | TRBD2 | - | TRBV6-4 | TGTGCCAGCTCGAGGGGGACTAGCCCGGAGCAGTTCTTC | CASSRGTSPEQFF
TRBJ2-1 | TRBD2 | - | TRBV5-1 | TGCGCCAGCAGCTTGGACGAGGGAGGGTCATACAATGAGCAGTTCTTC | CASSLDEGGSYNEQFF
TRBJ2-1 | TRBD2 | few | TRBV5-1 | TGCGCCAGCAGCTTGGTGCGGGAGTCGTACAATGAGCAGTTCTTC | CASSLVRESYNEQFF
TRBJ2-7 | - | - | TRBV30 | TGTGCCTGGAGTCCCAGCGGAGACTACGAGCAGTACTTC | CAWSPSGDYEQYF